This T cell receptor (beta chain) originates from a study of post-analysis software for immune sequencing data. Study details: The disease courses covered relapsing-remitting, secondary progressive and progressive-relapsing multiple sclerosis.

Prepared TCR beta cDNA libraries contained unique molecular identifiers. TCRdb fed the PCR reads into MiXCR, producing one record per CDR3 protein. The data show some 890,000 distinct CDR3 sequences, roughly 50% seen once. General study points: With TRBV5-6, TRBV5-1 and TRBV20-1 included, about five TRBV segments were more frequent in patients than in controls.

About this clonotype itself: What it recognizes is unknown.

V shed 5 bases and J 9 bases; nucleotides not matched to a gene: 7. CDR3 length: 12 residues. CDR1 is DFQATT and CDR2 is SNEGSKA in the germline V gene (reference sequence). V usage is TRBV20-1 and J usage is TRBJ2-1; 7 bases line up with TRBD2. Sequences were obtained from blood. This sequence originates from a girl aged 10 to 17 with multiple sclerosis. The CDR3 here is CSASRTSSEQFF. The CDR3 DNA reads TGCAGTGCTTCCCGGACTAGTTCTGAGCAGTTCTTC.